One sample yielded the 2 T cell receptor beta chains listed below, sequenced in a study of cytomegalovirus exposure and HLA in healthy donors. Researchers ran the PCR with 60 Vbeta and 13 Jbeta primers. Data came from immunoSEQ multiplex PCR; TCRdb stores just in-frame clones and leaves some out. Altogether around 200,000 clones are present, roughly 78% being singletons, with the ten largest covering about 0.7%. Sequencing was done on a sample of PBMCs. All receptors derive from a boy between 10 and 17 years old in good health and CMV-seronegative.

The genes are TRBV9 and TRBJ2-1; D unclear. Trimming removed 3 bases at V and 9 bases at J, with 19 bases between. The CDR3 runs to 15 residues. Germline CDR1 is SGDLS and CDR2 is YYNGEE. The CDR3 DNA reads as TGTGCCAGCAGCGCCCCCTCCGGTCTGTGGGCTGAGCAGTTCTTC. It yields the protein CASSAPSGLWAEQFF.

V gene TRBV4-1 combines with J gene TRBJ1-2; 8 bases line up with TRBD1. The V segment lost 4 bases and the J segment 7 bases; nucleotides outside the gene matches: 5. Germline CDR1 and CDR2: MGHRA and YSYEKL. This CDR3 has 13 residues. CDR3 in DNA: TGCGCCAGCAGCCGGTCACAGGGGGGTGGCTACACCTTC. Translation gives CASSRSQGGGYTF.